The T cell receptor beta chain described here comes from a study of cytomegalovirus exposure and HLA in healthy donors. Findings and caveats of the study: Three chains tied to CMV proved CMV antigen-specific in vitro. Reported performance of the classifier showed diagnosis of cytomegalovirus status with high specificity and sensitivity.

As concerns this clone: The target antigen is unknown.

This CDR3 is 14 amino acids long. The germline CDR1 and CDR2 sequences are SGDLS and YYNGEE. The V gene end was trimmed by 4 bases and the J gene end by 3 bases; junction bases not matched to a gene: 6. The repertoire was sequenced with immunoSEQ multiplex PCR; TCRdb's copy has only in-frame clones and lacks some. Of some 130,000 clones in the sample, around 87% were seen once. This clonotype originated in a woman younger than 35 in good health and CMV-seropositive. This sequence joins TRBV9 and TRBJ2-5, with 7 positions matching TRBD1. Material for sequencing was PBMCs. The CDR3 region has the DNA TGTGCCAGCAGCCCCCCCGGGACAGAAGAGACCCAGTACTTC. It yields the protein CASSPPGTEETQYF.